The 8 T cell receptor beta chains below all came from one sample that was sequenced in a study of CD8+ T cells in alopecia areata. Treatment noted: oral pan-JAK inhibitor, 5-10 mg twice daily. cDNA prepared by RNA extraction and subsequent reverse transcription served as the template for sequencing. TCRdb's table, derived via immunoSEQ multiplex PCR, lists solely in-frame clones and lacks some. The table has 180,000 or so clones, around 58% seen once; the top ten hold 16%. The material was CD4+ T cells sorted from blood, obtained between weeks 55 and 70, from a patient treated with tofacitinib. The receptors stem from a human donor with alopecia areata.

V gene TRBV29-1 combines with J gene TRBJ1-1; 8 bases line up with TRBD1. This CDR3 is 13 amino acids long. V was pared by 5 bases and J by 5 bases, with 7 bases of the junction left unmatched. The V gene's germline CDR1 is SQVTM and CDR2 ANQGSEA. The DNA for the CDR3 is TGCAGCGTTATCCCCCAGGGGGCTACTGAAGCTTTCTTT. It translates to CSVIPQGATEAFF.

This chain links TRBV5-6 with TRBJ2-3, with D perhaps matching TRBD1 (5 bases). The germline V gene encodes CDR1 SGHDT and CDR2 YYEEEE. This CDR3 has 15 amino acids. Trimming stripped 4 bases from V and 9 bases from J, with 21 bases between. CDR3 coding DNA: TGTGCCAGCAGCGGACACGGCTTGGACAAGGGGACGCAGTATTTT. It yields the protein CASSGHGLDKGTQYF.

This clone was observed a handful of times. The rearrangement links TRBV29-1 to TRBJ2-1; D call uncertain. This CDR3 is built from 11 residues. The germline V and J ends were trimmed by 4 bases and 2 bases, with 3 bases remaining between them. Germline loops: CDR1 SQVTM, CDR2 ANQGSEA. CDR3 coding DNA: TGCAGCGTTGGAGCCTACAATGAGCAGTTCTTC. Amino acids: CSVGAYNEQFF.

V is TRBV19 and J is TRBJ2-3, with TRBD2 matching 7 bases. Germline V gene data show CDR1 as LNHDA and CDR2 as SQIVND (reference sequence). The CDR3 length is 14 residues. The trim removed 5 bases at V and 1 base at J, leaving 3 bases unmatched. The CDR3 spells CASSSAGGTDTQYF. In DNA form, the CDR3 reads TGTGCCAGTAGTTCGGCGGGGGGCACAGATACGCAGTATTTT. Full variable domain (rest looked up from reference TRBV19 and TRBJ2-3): DGGITQSPKYLFRKEGQNVTLSCEQNLNHDAMYWYRQDPGQGLRLIYYSQIVNDFQKGDIAEGYSVSREKKESFPLTVTSAQKNPTAFYLCASSSAGGTDTQYFGPGTRLTVL.

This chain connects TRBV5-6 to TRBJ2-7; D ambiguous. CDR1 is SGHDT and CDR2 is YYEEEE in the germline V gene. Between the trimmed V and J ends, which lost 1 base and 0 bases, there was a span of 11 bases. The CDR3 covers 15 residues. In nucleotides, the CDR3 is TGTGCCAGCAGCTTGCCAGATTACGACTCCTACGAGCAGTACTTC. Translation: CASSLPDYDSYEQYF.

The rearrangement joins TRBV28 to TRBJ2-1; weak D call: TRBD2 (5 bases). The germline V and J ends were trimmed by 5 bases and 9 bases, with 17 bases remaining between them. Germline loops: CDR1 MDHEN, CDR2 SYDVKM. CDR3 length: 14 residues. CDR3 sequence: CASSPGDYSGEQFF. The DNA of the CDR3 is TGTGCCAGCAGTCCCGGGGATTATTCGGGTGAGCAGTTCTTC.

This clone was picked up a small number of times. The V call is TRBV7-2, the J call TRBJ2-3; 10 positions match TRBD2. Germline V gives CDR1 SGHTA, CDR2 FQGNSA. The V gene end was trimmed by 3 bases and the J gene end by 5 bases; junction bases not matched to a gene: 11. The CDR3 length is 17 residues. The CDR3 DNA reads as TGTGCCAGCAGCTTCAAAAAAGCGGGGGGGCGTGGAGATACGCAGTATTTT. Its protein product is CASSFKKAGGRGDTQYF.

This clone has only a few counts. This CDR3 is CASSFGTGADTQYF. The CDR3 DNA is TGTGCCAGCAGCTTCGGGACAGGCGCAGATACGCAGTATTTT. The rearrangement links TRBV7-3 to TRBJ2-3; 8 nucleotides line up with TRBD1. V lost 3 bases and J lost 4; bases outside the gene matches: 3. The CDR3 covers 14 residues. Per germline, CDR1 SGHTA and CDR2 FQGTGA.